This entry lists 30 T cell receptor beta chains sequenced from one sample in a study of blood T cell repertoires in COVID-19. Here immunoSEQ multiplex PCR was the method, and the copy in TCRdb shows in-frame clones only, minus some. Found here are about 220,000 clones, 70% to 85% of them singletons; the top ten hold 3% to 4%. What was sequenced was PBMCs or T cells enriched from blood (not recorded which). Receptors originate from a woman aged 60-75 years who had recovered from COVID-19.

A single count supports this clone. The chain carries TRBV7-2 and TRBJ2-3; D may be TRBD2 (6 bases). Germline assignment: CDR1 SGHTA and CDR2 FQGNSA. The CDR3 is made up of 13 amino acids. Trimming shortened V by 6 bases and J by 3 bases, and 10 bases separated the two germline ends. The CDR3 DNA reads TGTGCCAGCAGTTCAAGCGGGACAGATACGCAGTATTTT. The encoded protein is CASSSSGTDTQYF.

The chain is built from TRBV5-8 and TRBJ1-1; TRBD1 is a possible D gene (5 bases). This CDR3 has 18 residues. Germline CDR1 reads SGHTS; CDR2 reads YDEGEE. Between the trimmed V and J ends, which lost 3 bases and 1 base, there was a span of 22 bases. DNA of the CDR3: TGTGCCAGCAGCTGGGCCATTCTACAGGACCGATCGAACACTGAAGCTTTCTTT. It codes for CASSWAILQDRSNTEAFF.

The rearrangement links TRBV19 to TRBJ2-1; 9 bases line up with TRBD2. This CDR3 spans 12 amino acids. V trimming: 8 bases; J trimming: 9 bases; junction bases outside the gene matches: 5. Per germline, CDR1 LNHDA and CDR2 SQIVND (reference sequence). DNA for the CDR3: TGTGCCAGTGGAGTAGCGGGAGCTGAGCAGTTCTTC. Protein product: CASGVAGAEQFF.

This chain connects TRBV7-2 to TRBJ1-2; 7 bases agree with TRBD1. Per the germline V gene, CDR1 is SGHTA and CDR2 is FQGNSA. Trimming removed 1 base from V and 6 bases from J; junction bases left unmatched: 14. This CDR3 is built from 17 residues. CDR3 sequence reads: CASSLEPGTATLNGYTF. In DNA, the CDR3 is TGTGCCAGCAGCTTAGAGCCCGGGACAGCTACTTTGAATGGCTACACCTTC.

The gene calls are TRBV7-2 and TRBJ1-2; TRBD1 is a possible D gene (5 bases). Germline V gene lookup returns CDR1 SGHTA and CDR2 FQGNSA. Trimming stripped 3 bases from V and 0 bases from J, with 11 bases between. This CDR3 spans 15 amino acids. CDR3 sequence: CASSLTAPANYGYTF. In nucleotides, the CDR3 is TGTGCCAGCAGCTTGACAGCACCCGCTAACTATGGCTACACCTTC.

The chain uses TRBV20-1 and TRBJ1-1; D remains ambiguous. V was cut by 6 bases and J by 7 bases, with 12 bases left in between. This CDR3 has 11 amino acids. CDR1 and CDR2 (germline): DFQATT, SNEGSKA (reference sequence). The CDR3 loop is CSAARGREAFF. The CDR3, as DNA: TGCAGTGCGGCCAGAGGCCGTGAAGCTTTCTTT.

V gene TRBV7-2 combines with J gene TRBJ2-3; tentative D call: TRBD1 (5 bases). V was shortened by 0 bases and J by 4 bases, with 11 bases between the two germline ends. This CDR3 spans 15 amino acids. Germline lookup yields CDR1 SGHTA and CDR2 FQGNSA. The CDR3 bases are TGTGCCAGCAGCTTAGCGGGTCCCAGGGCAGATACGCAGTATTTT. This encodes CASSLAGPRADTQYF.

V and J are TRBV6-5 and TRBJ1-2; 7 bases match TRBD1. The germline V gene has CDR1 MNHEY and CDR2 SVGAGI. CDR3 length: 15 residues. The V and J ends lost 6 bases and 4 bases, in that order; junction bases with no gene match: 11. CDR3 region: CASRGDREWGYGYTF. DNA for the CDR3: TGTGCCAGCAGGGGAGACAGGGAGTGGGGCTATGGCTACACCTTC.

A single count supports this clone. The genes are TRBV6-5 and TRBJ2-2, with D possibly being TRBD1 (6 bases). V lost 4 bases, J lost 4 bases, and 13 bases lay in between. Germline-derived CDR1 and CDR2 are MNHEY and SVGAGI. The CDR3 has 15 amino acids. CDR3 sequence (DNA): TGTGCCAGCAGTTGGGCCAGGGGCTTCACCGGGGAGCTGTTTTTT. Its protein product is CASSWARGFTGELFF.

V and J are TRBV7-9 and TRBJ2-7; perhaps TRBD2 as D (6 bases). Per the germline V gene, CDR1 is SEHNR and CDR2 is FQNEAQ (reference sequence). V lost 5 bases and J lost 3, with 17 bases in between. This CDR3 region has 15 residues. This CDR3 is CASSHSNVGGYEQYF. DNA for the CDR3: TGTGCCAGCAGCCACTCGAATGTGGGGGGCTACGAGCAGTACTTC.

This chain links TRBV6-5 with TRBJ1-3; 8 positions agree with TRBD1. Germline values: CDR1 MNHEY, CDR2 SVGAGI. This CDR3 is 14 amino acids long. With V trimmed by 6 bases and J by 4 bases, 5 bases remained unmatched. The CDR3 here is CASRDRERGNTIYF. CDR3 DNA: TGTGCCAGCAGGGACAGGGAGCGGGGAAACACCATATATTTT.

The chain links TRBV6-5 to TRBJ2-1; 14 positions match TRBD2. Germline-derived CDR1 and CDR2 are MNHEY and SVGAGI. The CDR3 contains 16 residues. After removal of 4 bases from V and 7 bases from J, the junction contained 6 bases not matched to a gene. The CDR3 bases are TGTGCCAGCAGTTCGGGACTAGCGGGAGTGGGGAATGAGCAGTTCTTC. Amino acids: CASSSGLAGVGNEQFF.

The chain is built from TRBV29-1 and TRBJ2-3; 8 bases match TRBD1. The V segment lost 6 bases and the J segment 5 bases; nucleotides outside the gene matches: 7. Germline V gene data show CDR1 as SQVTM and CDR2 as ANQGSEA. The CDR3 extends over 13 amino acids. Here the CDR3 DNA reads TGCAGCGTGGCTCAGGGGGCTATAGATACGCAGTATTTT. Translating gives CSVAQGAIDTQYF.

The J gene is TRBJ1-1, the V gene TRBV6-6; 7 bases are shared with TRBD1. The V and J ends lost 5 bases and 6 bases, in that order; junction bases with no gene match: 6. The CDR3 extends over 13 amino acids. CDR1 is MNHNY and CDR2 is SVGAGI in the germline V gene (reference sequence). CDR3: CASSRQGGAEAFF. In nucleotides, the CDR3 is TGTGCCAGCAGTCGACAGGGAGGGGCTGAAGCTTTCTTT.

The chain has TRBV2 and TRBJ1-2; 8 nucleotides align to TRBD1. Germline values: CDR1 SNHLY, CDR2 FYNNEI. Losses at the gene ends were 5 bases for V and 6 bases for J; bases not matched to a gene: 8. The CDR3 contains 14 residues. This chain's CDR3 is CASSYTQGAHGYTF. The CDR3 DNA reads as TGTGCCAGCAGTTACACTCAGGGGGCTCATGGCTACACCTTC.

This clone was observed once. This chain joins TRBV7-9 and TRBJ1-3, with D tentatively TRBD1 (5 bases). Germline V gene data show CDR1 as SEHNR and CDR2 as FQNEAQ (reference sequence). This CDR3 is 16 amino acids long. V dropped 11 bases and J dropped 0 bases, with 20 bases sitting between them. The DNA for the CDR3 is TGTGCCGGGGAGGGGCCCGATTTTAGCTCTGGAAACACCATATATTTT. Translation: CAGEGPDFSSGNTIYF.

This clone has a count of ten or more. Distinct nucleotide sequences in the sample also encode this CDR3. The CDR3 region is CASSPGQGGNQPQHF. The CDR3 DNA reads TGCGCCAGCAGCCCGGGACAGGGGGGCAATCAGCCCCAGCATTTT. The V gene is TRBV5-1, the J gene TRBJ1-5; 11 nucleotides match TRBD1. This CDR3 contains 15 residues. Trimming cost V 4 bases and J 2 bases; bases outside gene matches: 2. The germline V gene has CDR1 SGHRS and CDR2 YFSETQ.

The CDR3 DNA sequence: TGTGCCAGCAGCCCCACAGCTAGCGGGAGGGCCGACAATGAGCAGTTCTTC. It codes for CASSPTASGRADNEQFF. J is TRBJ2-1 and V is TRBV14; the match to TRBD2 covers 12 bases. The ends lost 4 bases at V and 5 bases at J; junction bases unmatched: 9. This CDR3 is 17 amino acids long. Germline values: CDR1 SGHDN, CDR2 FVKESK.

The chain employs TRBV11-2 and TRBJ1-2; 7 nucleotides match TRBD1. The CDR3 is 15 amino acids. Germline CDR1 and CDR2: SGHAT and FQNNGV. The V segment lost 5 bases and the J segment 4 bases; nucleotides outside the gene matches: 10. CDR3 in amino acids: CASSPEGALSYGYTF. The CDR3 nucleotides read TGTGCCAGCAGCCCCGAGGGGGCCCTTTCCTATGGCTACACCTTC.

This chain links TRBV3-1 (or the pseudogene TRBV3-2) with TRBJ2-7; D might be TRBD1 (5 bases). The V end lost 1 base, the J end lost 2 bases, and 9 bases lay between the germline ends. The CDR3 runs to 14 residues. The V gene's germline CDR1 is LGHDT and CDR2 YNNKEL (reference sequence). CDR3 coding DNA: TGTGCCAGCAGCCAAGCAAGGGGCCCCTACGAGCAGTACTTC. This sequence encodes CASSQARGPYEQYF.

The V and J genes are TRBV7-6 and TRBJ2-5; a possible D gene is TRBD2 (7 bases). The CDR3 covers 15 residues. Germline CDR1 reads SGHVS; CDR2 reads FNYEAQ. The V and J ends lost 1 base and 1 base respectively, with 10 bases between them. This chain's CDR3 is CASSLVGGVQETQYF. DNA for the CDR3: TGTGCCAGCAGCTTAGTAGGGGGGGTCCAAGAGACCCAGTACTTC.

This clone was detected only once. The chain links TRBV7-2 to TRBJ2-7; possibly TRBD2 for D (7 bases). Per germline, CDR1 SGHTA and CDR2 FQGNSA. The V end was cut by 7 bases, the J end by 6 bases, with 19 bases between. This CDR3 is built from 14 residues. This CDR3 reads CASTSRPGGVEQYF. The CDR3 coding sequence is TGTGCCAGCACCTCACGTCCGGGGGGCGTCGAGCAGTACTTC.

The genes are TRBV7-8 and TRBJ1-2, with 7 positions matching TRBD1. Germline lookup yields CDR1 SGHVS and CDR2 FQNEAQ. There are 15 residues in the CDR3. Losses at the gene ends were 2 bases for V and 3 bases for J; bases not matched to a gene: 6. CDR3 protein: CASSLWGRGDYGYTF. For the CDR3, the DNA is TGTGCCAGCAGCTTATGGGGCAGGGGGGACTATGGCTACACCTTC.

CDR3 bases: TGCAGTGCTAGTCCGCTCTTAGGGACTAGCGCCACTACTGGGATTGAGCAGTTCTTC. Its protein is CSASPLLGTSATTGIEQFF. This chain uses TRBV20-1 with TRBJ2-1, with 10 positions matching TRBD2. CDR3 size: 19 residues. Germline V gives CDR1 DFQATT, CDR2 SNEGSKA (reference sequence). J lost 9 bases, V lost 3 bases, and 23 bases had no gene match.

This clone showed up just a few times. The rearrangement joins TRBV9 to TRBJ2-1; TRBD1 matches at 7 bases. This CDR3 region has 17 residues. V shed 4 bases, J shed 6 bases, and the junction held 16 bases outside the gene matches. Germline V gives CDR1 SGDLS, CDR2 YYNGEE. This chain's CDR3 is CASSPMVDRLFANEQFF. The CDR3 coding sequence is TGTGCCAGCAGCCCCATGGTGGACAGGCTTTTTGCCAATGAGCAGTTCTTC.

The CDR3: CASSLAAGGAYEQYF. DNA of the CDR3: TGTGCCAGCAGCTTGGCGGCGGGAGGGGCCTACGAGCAGTACTTC. The chain links TRBV27 to TRBJ2-7; 9 nucleotides line up with TRBD2. Losses at the gene ends were 6 bases for V and 2 bases for J; bases not matched to a gene: 8. CDR1 MNHEY and CDR2 SMNVEV come from the germline V gene (reference sequence). The CDR3 is 15 amino acids.

The table lists this clone with a count of one. The chain combines TRBV7-3 with TRBJ2-3, with 7 bases fitting TRBD2. V dropped 2 bases and J dropped 2; count of bases not matched to a gene: 7. Germline-derived CDR1 and CDR2 are SGHTA and FQGTGA. The CDR3 has 16 residues. The CDR3 loop reads CASSLWRLAATDTQYF. The DNA of the CDR3 is TGTGCCAGCAGCTTATGGCGACTAGCAGCCACAGATACGCAGTATTTT.

J is TRBJ1-6 and V is TRBV7-8; no firm D call. This CDR3 comprises 15 residues. Trimming took 5 bases from V and 6 from J, leaving 14 bases between them. Germline CDR1 SGHVS, CDR2 FQNEAQ. CDR3 nucleotide sequence: TGTGCCAGCAGCCCCTACCGGACTAGTAATTCACCCCTCCACTTT. This gives the protein CASSPYRTSNSPLHF.

This sequence joins TRBV5-6 and TRBJ2-7, with 7 bases that match TRBD2. V was clipped by 4 bases and J by 0 bases; unmatched bases: 7. Per the germline V gene, CDR1 is SGHDT and CDR2 is YYEEEE. CDR3 length: 15 residues. CDR3 coding DNA: TGTGCCAGCAGCCTGACCTGGGGGGGCTCCTACGAGCAGTACTTC. Its protein is CASSLTWGGSYEQYF.

The gene calls are TRBV4-2 and TRBJ2-3, with 7 bases matching TRBD2. This CDR3 has 17 amino acids. V lost 1 base to trimming and J lost 4 bases; unmatched junction nucleotides: 11. Per the germline V gene, CDR1 is LGHNA and CDR2 is YNFKEQ. The CDR3 DNA reads as TGTGCCAGCAGCCAAGGGAGCACTGGGGGAGGGGCAGATACGCAGTATTTT. It encodes CASSQGSTGGGADTQYF.